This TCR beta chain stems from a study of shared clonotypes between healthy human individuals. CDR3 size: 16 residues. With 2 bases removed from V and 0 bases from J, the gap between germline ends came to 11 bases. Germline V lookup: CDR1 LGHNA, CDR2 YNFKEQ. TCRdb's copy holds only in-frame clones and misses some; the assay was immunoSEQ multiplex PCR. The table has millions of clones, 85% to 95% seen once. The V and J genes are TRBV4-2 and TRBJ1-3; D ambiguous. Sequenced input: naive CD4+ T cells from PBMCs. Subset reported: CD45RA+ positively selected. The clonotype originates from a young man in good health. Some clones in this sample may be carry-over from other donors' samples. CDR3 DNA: TGTGCCAGCAGCCAATCCGGGCCCTTCTCTGGAAACACCATATATTTT. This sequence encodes CASSQSGPFSGNTIYF.